The T cell receptor (beta chain) under discussion was sequenced for a study of OX40 agonist ivuxolimab in advanced cancers. Study details: Patients were given ivuxolimab, an antibody that agonizes OX40 (CD134). Patients in dose escalation had liver, melanoma, kidney or head and neck cancers.

Generated by immunoSEQ multiplex PCR, the TCRdb table keeps only in-frame clones and is missing some. The sample records 35,000 to 40,000 clones, around 86% being singletons. This CDR3 region has 17 residues. V dropped 3 bases and J dropped 0 bases, with 17 bases sitting between them. The V gene's germline CDR1 is KGHSH and CDR2 LQKENI. Sequences were derived from CD4+ or CD8+ T cells sorted from blood, sampled in a trial of the OX40 agonist ivuxolimab. The V call is TRBV18, the J call TRBJ1-2; the D gene is possibly TRBD1 (6 bases). This clonotype originated in an adult with an advanced solid tumor such as melanoma, head and neck, liver or kidney cancer. The CDR3 region is CASSPSERQGSNYGYTF. The CDR3 coding sequence is TGTGCCAGCTCACCCTCCGAAAGGCAGGGGTCTAACTATGGCTACACCTTC.